This paragraph covers one TCR beta chain sequence. This sample is drawn from a study of blood T cells in healthy people across ages. Trimming cost V 2 bases and J 2 bases, with 16 bases left between them. CDR1 is MDHEN and CDR2 is SYDVKM in the germline V gene. The CDR3 extends over 17 amino acids. A J-beta primer mix and a sample-barcoded 5' primer were used in a second PCR of about 7 to 12 cycles. TCRdb recomputed calls from the 5' RACE reads with MiXCR, one row per CDR3 protein. This sample yields approximately 900,000 distinct CDR3 sequences, of which almost 30% are seen a single time; more than 8.5% belongs to the top ten. This sample was also put to use in a study of T cells of mothers and their children.

The material sequenced was blood. This receptor was identified in a woman between 35 and 50 years old in good health. V and J are TRBV28 and TRBJ2-4; D not certain. The CDR3, as DNA: TGTGCCAGCAGTTTAATCCCCCACCGAAGAACCAAAAACATTCAGTACTTC. This encodes CASSLIPHRRTKNIQYF.